These T cell receptor beta chains were read from a single sample in a study. TCRdb called the RT-PCR reads again in MiXCR, with one record for every CDR3 protein. The sample lists around 700,000 distinct CDR3 sequences; over 12% were seen once. Material: memory CD4+ T cells from blood. Source of these receptors: a female donor in good health, serving as a healthy control. The CDR3 runs from the conserved cysteine through the conserved F or W. D genes are given only for firm matches. Some rows mark clone size as missing; the rest say once, few, many or name a class of expanded clone.

d_gene,v_gene,j_gene,len,abundance,CDR3nt,CDR3aa
-,TRBV28,TRBJ2-5,15,few,TGTGCCAGCAGCACCCCCCTCGGGGTTGGCGAGACCCAGTACTTC,CASSTPLGVGETQYF
-,TRBV7-2,TRBJ2-7,13,many,TGTGCCAGCAGCTTAGGGCTTAGGTACGAGCAGTACTTC,CASSLGLRYEQYF
TRBD2,TRBV7-3,TRBJ2-1,17,-,TGTGCCAGCAGCTTAGCCCTGACTAGCGGGGAGGGAAATGAGCAGTTCTTC,CASSLALTSGEGNEQFF
-,TRBV5-5,TRBJ1-2,15,many,TGTGCCAGCAGCTTGGTCGCACTCGGTCTTTATGGCTACACCTTC,CASSLVALGLYGYTF
TRBD2,TRBV6-5,TRBJ2-7,13,-,TGTGCCAGCAGGACTAGCGGGAGGGGAGTGCAGTACTTC,CASRTSGRGVQYF
-,TRBV30,TRBJ1-2,14,many,TGTGCCTCGCGTCGGGGGGGCGGCGACTATGGCTACACCTTC,CASRRGGGDYGYTF
-,TRBV6-1,TRBJ1-1,14,few,TGTGCCAGCAGTGAAAAGAGGTCTCATCCCGAGGCTTTCTTT,CASSEKRSHPEAFF
-,TRBV29-1,TRBJ2-5,13,many,TGCAGCGTTGAACGGCAAGTCGGAGAGACCCAGTACTTC,CSVERQVGETQYF
-,TRBV20-1,TRBJ2-1,15,many,TGCAGTTCAACTACCCCTGGCCCCTTTCACAATGAGCAGTTCTTC,CSSTTPGPFHNEQFF
-,TRBV20-1,TRBJ1-4,14,-,TGCAGTGCTAGAGACCCCGGACATAATGAAAAACTGTTTTTT,CSARDPGHNEKLFF
-,TRBV6-5,TRBJ1-4,14,many,TGTGCCAGCAGTACAGCCCTCTCTAATGAAAAACTGTTTTTT,CASSTALSNEKLFF
-,TRBV12-3/TRBV12-4,TRBJ2-2,16,-,TGTGCCAGCAGCCCCAGGGGTCAGGGGAACACCGGGGAGCTGTTTTTT,CASSPRGQGNTGELFF
TRBD2,TRBV7-2,TRBJ2-5,16,few,TGTGCCAGCAGCTCCTCAATCGCGGGGGGGCAAGAGACCCAGTACTTC,CASSSSIAGGQETQYF
-,TRBV10-3,TRBJ1-5,15,-,TGTGCCATCAGTGAATACTTGAATAGCAATCAGCCCCAGCATTTT,CAISEYLNSNQPQHF
-,TRBV12-3/TRBV12-4,TRBJ1-5,18,many,TGTGCCAGCAGTCCCGCAACCGGGACGGCTGATAGCAATCAGCCCCAGCATTTT,CASSPATGTADSNQPQHF